Below, 30 T cell receptor beta chains from the same sample are listed, as sequenced in a study of chemoradiotherapy in HPV16-positive cancers. Method: immunoSEQ multiplex PCR; TCRdb's copy keeps in-frame clones and lacks some. The repertoire has roughly 11,000 clones, roughly nine tenths of them found once; the top ten carry about 1.7%. The sequencing here drew on blood, taken from a patient who underwent chemoradiotherapy. The origin of the receptors is a human donor with HPV-associated anogenital cancer.

This rearrangement joins TRBV7-8 to TRBJ1-5; 12 bases fit TRBD1. This CDR3 contains 20 residues. CDR1 and CDR2 from the germline V gene are SGHVS and FQNEAQ. V gave up 5 bases and J gave up 3 bases; unmatched junction bases: 17. Here the CDR3 DNA reads TGTGCCAGCAGCGGTTCCGGGACAGGGGGCTCCCTTCATTACAATCAGCCCCAGCATTTT. It yields the protein CASSGSGTGGSLHYNQPQHF.

This clone was seen just once. An end of the junction does not agree with germline; a read error may underlie this. The chain carries TRBV9 and TRBJ1-2; no definite D call. The V gene's germline CDR1 is SGDLS and CDR2 YYNGEE. This CDR3 has 9 residues. DNA for the CDR3: TGTGCCAGCAGCTCCCGACTAGACTTC. This codes for CASSSRLDF.

This sequence joins TRBV11-2 and TRBJ2-6; tentatively, D is TRBD1 or TRBD2 (5 bases each). CDR1 is SGHAT, CDR2 FQNNGV, per germline. V lost 3 bases, J lost 4 bases, and 10 bases lay in between. There are 15 residues in the CDR3. The CDR3 DNA reads TGTGCCAGCAGCTTCAATTGGGGGGGGGCCAACGTCCTGACTTTC. As protein: CASSFNWGGANVLTF.

This rearrangement joins TRBV27 to TRBJ1-6, with D unclear. CDR1 MNHEY and CDR2 SMNVEV come from the germline V gene (reference sequence). V lost 1 base, J lost 13 bases, and 11 bases lay in between. This CDR3 is built from 13 residues. The CDR3: CASSLFGNWPLHF. CDR3 DNA sequence: TGTGCCAGCAGTTTATTCGGGAATTGGCCCCTCCACTTT.

The rearrangement links TRBV18 to TRBJ1-2; 8 bases are shared with TRBD1. Losses at the gene ends were 4 bases for V and 8 bases for J; bases not matched to a gene: 9. The CDR3 spans 14 residues. From germline, CDR1 is KGHSH and CDR2 LQKENI. The CDR3 nucleotides read TGTGCCAGCTCACTGTCCCCAGGGGGCCGAGGCTACACCTTC. Translated, it gives CASSLSPGGRGYTF.

The chain uses TRBV10-3 and TRBJ1-2; 8 bases match TRBD1. The length of the CDR3 is 15 residues. Germline V gene lookup returns CDR1 ENHRY and CDR2 SYGVKD. Trimming cost V 2 bases and J 3 bases; bases outside gene matches: 5. The CDR3 here is CAISEPDRAHYGYTF. The CDR3 bases are TGTGCCATCAGTGAGCCGGACAGGGCCCACTATGGCTACACCTTC.

This clone was found once. The V gene is TRBV7-3, the J gene TRBJ1-5; D gene ambiguous. Trimming pared 5 bases from V and 0 bases from J, leaving 11 bases between. Germline V gives CDR1 SGHTA, CDR2 FQGTGA. CDR3 length: 15 amino acids. CDR3 coding DNA: TGTGCCAGCAGCCAACGGTCTTATAGCAATCAGCCCCAGCATTTT. It encodes CASSQRSYSNQPQHF.

V and J are TRBV6-1 and TRBJ2-2, with 9 positions matching TRBD2. This CDR3 comprises 13 residues. From germline, CDR1 is MNHNS and CDR2 SASEGT. V gave up 6 bases and J gave up 6 bases; unmatched junction bases: 2. CDR3 sequence reads: CASRGTSPGELFF. The CDR3 bases are TGTGCCAGCAGGGGGACTAGCCCCGGGGAGCTGTTTTTT.

The genes are TRBV27 and TRBJ2-1; 12 nucleotides match TRBD2. CDR1 is MNHEY and CDR2 is SMNVEV in the germline V gene (reference sequence). With 8 bases clipped from V and 7 bases from J, the junction kept 18 bases outside the gene matches. The CDR3 totals 18 residues. CDR3 sequence (DNA): TGTGCCAGCCAACGGTCACTAGCGGGGGGACAAGGCGTGAATGAGCAGTTCTTC. Its protein is CASQRSLAGGQGVNEQFF.

The DNA for the CDR3 is TGTGCCAGCTCACAAGCCCGGGCCCAAGGCTCCGAGCAGTACTTC. Translation gives CASSQARAQGSEQYF. The chain is built from TRBV18 and TRBJ2-7, with D unresolved. The CDR3 consists of 15 residues. Germline V lookup: CDR1 KGHSH, CDR2 LQKENI. V was pared by 4 bases and J by 6 bases, with 19 bases between.

The chain uses TRBV28 and TRBJ2-2; tentatively, D is TRBD1 or TRBD2 (5 bases each). Germline loops: CDR1 MDHEN, CDR2 SYDVKM. CDR3 length: 16 residues. V was cut by 2 bases and J by 6 bases, with 16 bases left in between. This CDR3 is CASSLVRGLFAGELFF. CDR3 DNA sequence: TGTGCCAGCAGTTTAGTGAGGGGATTATTTGCCGGGGAGCTGTTTTTT.

The V call is TRBV4-3, the J call TRBJ1-3; D remains ambiguous. The germline CDR1 and CDR2 sequences are LGHNA and YSLEER. This CDR3 contains 18 residues. Trimming took 1 base from V and 0 from J, leaving 16 bases between them. The chain's CDR3 is CASSQVPSSTSSGNTIYF. The DNA for the CDR3 is TGCGCCAGCAGCCAAGTCCCCAGTTCTACAAGCTCTGGAAACACCATATATTTT.

For the CDR3, the DNA is TGCGCCAGCAGCTTGGTAGCTGGGTCTAGAGGCTACACCTTC. This codes for CASSLVAGSRGYTF. V gene TRBV5-1 combines with J gene TRBJ1-2; no clear D gene. Germline lookup yields CDR1 SGHRS and CDR2 YFSETQ. The CDR3 sequence is 14 residues long. The V end lost 0 bases, the J end lost 8 bases, and 14 bases lay between the germline ends.

This clone occurred once. CDR3 sequence (DNA): TGTGCCACCAGCGGAAAAACGGGGGGCGGAGAGACCCAGTACTTC. As protein: CATSGKTGGGETQYF. The chain has TRBV15 and TRBJ2-5, with a possible D match to TRBD2 (7 bases). The CDR3 has 15 amino acids. V was cut by 5 bases and J by 4 bases, with 17 bases left in between. Germline lookup yields CDR1 LNHNV and CDR2 YYDKDF (reference sequence).

CDR3 in DNA: TGTGCCAGCTCATCTTTGACAGGGGGAATGAACACTGAAGCTTTCTTT. Its protein product is CASSSLTGGMNTEAFF. The chain recombines TRBV18 with TRBJ1-1, with 9 bases that match TRBD1. Germline values: CDR1 KGHSH, CDR2 LQKENI. The CDR3 has 16 amino acids. The V gene end was trimmed by 5 bases and the J gene end by 0 bases; junction bases not matched to a gene: 7.

The V and J genes are TRBV6-5 and TRBJ2-3, with TRBD1 identical over 9 bases. Per germline, CDR1 MNHEY and CDR2 SVGAGI. V gave up 4 bases and J gave up 4 bases; unmatched junction bases: 3. The CDR3 runs 14 residues. The CDR3 nucleotides read TGTGCCAGCAGTTCGGGACAGGGAGCAGATACGCAGTATTTT. Its protein is CASSSGQGADTQYF.

V gene TRBV19 combines with J gene TRBJ1-1; D not certain. CDR1 is LNHDA and CDR2 is SQIVND in the germline V gene (reference sequence). The V end was cut by 6 bases, the J end by 4 bases, with 15 bases between. This CDR3 has 14 residues. In nucleotides, the CDR3 is TGTGCCAGTAGATTGCAGGAAGGCGTCACTGAAGCTTTCTTT. It codes for CASRLQEGVTEAFF.

This clone has only a few counts. The chain employs TRBV30 and TRBJ2-7; D is undetermined. The CDR3 runs to 13 residues. V was shortened by 3 bases and J by 0 bases, with 9 bases between the two germline ends. CDR1 and CDR2 (germline): GTSNPN, SVGIG (reference sequence). CDR3 region: CAWRGKGSYEQYF. CDR3 bases: TGTGCCTGGAGGGGGAAAGGCTCCTACGAGCAGTACTTC.

The chain is built from TRBV5-6 and TRBJ2-6; D unresolved. CDR1 is SGHDT, CDR2 YYEEEE, per germline. V was shortened by 0 bases and J by 0 bases, with 4 bases between the two germline ends. The CDR3 length is 15 residues. CDR3 sequence (DNA): TGTGCCAGCAGCTTGGTTAGCTCTGGGGCCAACGTCCTGACTTTC. Its protein product is CASSLVSSGANVLTF.

The rearrangement links TRBV12-5 to TRBJ1-1; 9 positions match TRBD1. CDR1 is LGHNT, CDR2 FRNRAP, per germline. V lost 1 base to trimming and J lost 10 bases; unmatched junction nucleotides: 1. CDR3 size: 12 residues. CDR3 DNA: TGTGCTAGTGGTTTGGGACAGGGGGGAGCTTTCTTT. Translated, it gives CASGLGQGGAFF.

The count of this clone is one. CDR3 nucleotides: TGTGCCAGCAGCTTTACAGGGGGCTTGAGCAATCAGCCCCAGCATTTT. Encoded protein: CASSFTGGLSNQPQHF. The V gene is TRBV5-6, the J gene TRBJ1-5, with TRBD1 matching 9 bases. The CDR3 is 16 residues long. The germline V gene encodes CDR1 SGHDT and CDR2 YYEEEE. V was pared by 2 bases and J by 1 base, with 4 bases of the junction left unmatched.

On this clone itself: The junction shows a germline mismatch at one end, possibly a read error. The rearrangement joins TRBV28 to TRBJ2-4, with D perhaps matching TRBD1 or TRBD2 (6 bases each). The CDR3 has 12 amino acids. The germline CDR1 and CDR2 sequences are MDHEN and SYDVKM. Written as DNA, the CDR3 is TGTGCCAGCACCACCTTAGGGGGGACATTGGACTTC. It is translated as CASTTLGGTLDF.

The rearrangement links TRBV10-3 to TRBJ1-1; D gene unclear. This CDR3 has 12 amino acids. The V and J ends lost 4 bases and 5 bases respectively, with 8 bases between them. Germline CDR1 and CDR2: ENHRY and SYGVKD. The CDR3 DNA reads as TGTGCCATCAGTGTTTTAGGGACTGAAGCTTTCTTT. Translated: CAISVLGTEAFF.

In nucleotides, the CDR3 is TGTGCCAGCAGCCCTCTCGCGGGGGACCTCTCCTACGAGCAGTACTTC. Translated: CASSPLAGDLSYEQYF. The chain recombines TRBV5-6 with TRBJ2-7; the match to TRBD2 covers 7 bases. This CDR3 contains 16 residues. V shed 4 bases, J shed 0 bases, and the junction held 10 bases outside the gene matches. CDR1 SGHDT and CDR2 YYEEEE come from the germline V gene.

The gene calls are TRBV5-1 and TRBJ1-1; D not resolved. V was clipped by 7 bases and J by 1 base, with 14 bases between them. The CDR3 loop spans 14 amino acids. Germline loops: CDR1 SGHRS, CDR2 YFSETQ. CDR3 region: CASQKPSENTEAFF. In nucleotides, the CDR3 is TGCGCCAGCCAAAAACCGTCAGAGAACACTGAAGCTTTCTTT.

The chain has TRBV29-1 and TRBJ2-1; 9 bases match TRBD1. CDR3 length equals 17 residues. Germline V gene sequence: CDR1 SQVTM, CDR2 ANQGSEA. Unmatched junction bases numbered 19, after V lost 6 bases and J lost 7 bases. CDR3 protein: CSVVSISGTGSGNEQFF. Here the CDR3 DNA reads TGCAGCGTCGTATCCATCTCCGGGACAGGGTCAGGAAATGAGCAGTTCTTC.

This clone appeared once. The J gene is TRBJ2-7, the V gene TRBV19; 10 bases are a match to TRBD1. This CDR3 spans 13 amino acids. V dropped 10 bases and J dropped 3; count of bases not matched to a gene: 6. Germline CDR1 reads LNHDA; CDR2 reads SQIVND (reference sequence). As DNA, the CDR3 is TGTGCCACCCGGGACAGGGGCTTCTACGAGCAGTACTTC. This translates into CATRDRGFYEQYF.

The chain recombines TRBV5-1 with TRBJ2-1; TRBD2 aligns across 11 bases. With 6 bases clipped from V and 5 bases from J, the junction kept 4 bases outside the gene matches. Germline V gene data show CDR1 as SGHRS and CDR2 as YFSETQ. CDR3 length: 14 residues. CDR3 coding DNA: TGCGCCAGCAAAACTAGCGGGGGTAACAATGAGCAGTTCTTC. It yields the protein CASKTSGGNNEQFF.

The chain uses TRBV7-9 and TRBJ2-5; 9 positions match TRBD2. The V gene end was trimmed by 5 bases and the J gene end by 5 bases; junction bases not matched to a gene: 12. The CDR3 length is 16 residues. CDR1 and CDR2 (germline): SEHNR, FQNEAQ (reference sequence). The CDR3 DNA reads as TGTGCCAGCAGCCCCCTTGCGGGGGGGAATTGGGAGACCCAGTACTTC. As protein: CASSPLAGGNWETQYF.

V usage is TRBV5-6 and J usage is TRBJ2-1; D not certain. V gave up 0 bases and J gave up 4 bases, with 5 bases separating them. CDR1 SGHDT and CDR2 YYEEEE come from the germline V gene. This CDR3 contains 13 residues. For the CDR3, the DNA is TGTGCCAGCAGCTTGGAATGGTACAATGAGCAGTTCTTC. Its protein product is CASSLEWYNEQFF.